This entry concerns a single T cell receptor (beta chain). The antigen remains undetermined. These data belong to a study of blood T cells in healthy people across ages. Primed by a sample-barcoded 5' primer and a J-beta primer mix, a second PCR proceeded for about 6 to 11 cycles. A template-switch adaptor containing 12 random nucleotides labeled each cDNA molecule. One entry per CDR3 protein results from TCRdb running MiXCR on the 5' RACE reads. This sample yields under 1,000,000 distinct CDR3 sequences, of which less than 60% are seen a single time; around 18% belongs to the top ten. Whole-study results and caveats: It was held that the diversity estimates obtained from one million T cells were underestimates. Unsorted PBMC material precluded a definitive naive versus antigen-experienced comparison.

The source is a man aged 80 or over in good health. The sample consisted of blood.

For the CDR3, the DNA is TGCGCCAGCAGCACGACAGGGCGGGATGAAAAACTGTTTTTT. Its translation is CASSTTGRDEKLFF. J is TRBJ1-4 and V is TRBV5-1, with 7 bases fitting TRBD1. The ends lost 4 bases at V and 6 bases at J; junction bases unmatched: 6. From germline, CDR1 is SGHRS and CDR2 YFSETQ. The length of the CDR3 is 14 residues.